The present T cell receptor beta chain was sequenced within a study of shared clonotypes between healthy human individuals. As for the study in general: Three plates were used per donor for CD4 naive, three for CD4 memory, two for CD8 naive and one for CD8 memory. Study-wide points: The sole specimen, blood, was sampled, and tissue repertoires likely differ.

The CDR3 is 14 amino acids. Germline-derived CDR1 and CDR2 are WNHNN and SYGVQD (reference sequence). Trimming cost V 6 bases and J 5 bases, with 16 bases left between them. Comments on this clone: Its antigen is unidentified.

Those who donated were healthy HIV-negative adults, with no recent acute infections or vaccinations reported. Sequencing used immunoSEQ multiplex PCR; TCRdb keeps in-frame clones, though not all of them. The sample holds 2 million to 2.5 million clones; approximately 96% are singletons and the top ten take roughly 0.13%. The receptor was derived from a man younger than 35 in good health. V gene TRBV10-1 combines with J gene TRBJ2-5; perhaps TRBD2 as D (5 bases). Material for sequencing was naive CD4+ T cells sorted from blood. The subset here: CD45RA+ positively selected. CDR3 sequence reads: CASSAGMQGETQYF. CDR3 DNA: TGCGCCAGCAGCGCCGGGATGCAAGGGGAGACCCAGTACTTC.